These 14 T cell receptor beta chains were all obtained from the same sample, sequenced in a study of regulatory T cells in long-lasting Graves disease (dated by TCRdb to the early 2020s). The sample's time point label, decoded: newly diagnosed GD, antithyroid drugs for less than 3 months. For both TCR sequencing and RNA sequencing, RNA was extracted from PBMCs using TRIzol. Library preparation was by multiplex PCR. Data came from an Illumina HiSeq 4000. CDR3 regions were amplified by Arm-PCR with iRepertoire HTBI primers to construct TCR beta libraries. In TCRdb, the public reads were trimmed at Q25 with fastp and aligned with MiXCR, with productive beta chains retained. CDR3 protein duplicates are merged, each entry listing the most common genes and DNA. The sample contains 500,000 or so distinct CDR3 sequences, roughly 16% of them found a single time. The ten largest clones take up 25% of the sample.

The same sample was also used in a study of T cells in Graves' hyperthyroidism and ophthalmopathy.

This material consisted of peripheral blood mononuclear cells (PBMCs), taken at new diagnosis, from a patient treated with antithyroid drugs. The receptors shown here come from a woman aged 35-60 years with Graves disease. Donor details come from another sample of the same person, matched by shared clones.

This clonotype occurred many times. CDR3 residues: CSATPGTNNEQFF. CDR3 nucleotides: TGCAGTGCAACACCCGGGACAAACAATGAGCAGTTCTTC. The V and J genes are TRBV20-1 and TRBJ2-1; possible D gene TRBD1, 6 bases. The ends were cut back, 6 bases at V and 5 bases at J, with 14 bases in the middle. Germline assignment: CDR1 DFQATT and CDR2 SNEGSKA (reference sequence). The CDR3 totals 13 residues.

This clonotype was recorded at least ten times. The chain joins TRBV6-1 to TRBJ1-1; no clear D gene. V was trimmed by 7 bases and J by 6 bases, leaving 15 bases between them. CDR3 length: 13 amino acids. Germline V gives CDR1 MNHNS, CDR2 SASEGT. The CDR3 is CASTVDSYSEAFF. CDR3 DNA sequence: TGTGCCAGCACGGTCGACTCTTACTCTGAAGCTTTCTTT.

This clonotype was detected a few times. V gene TRBV4-1 combines with J gene TRBJ2-3; 13 bases map to TRBD2. The germline V gene has CDR1 MGHRA and CDR2 YSYEKL. After removal of 6 bases from V and 7 bases from J, the junction contained 7 bases not matched to a gene. CDR3 length equals 15 residues. CDR3: CASRSLAGGPNTQYF. The CDR3 region has the DNA TGCGCCAGCAGGTCACTAGCGGGGGGGCCAAATACGCAGTATTTT.

This clonotype was counted only a few times. The V and J genes are TRBV6-1 and TRBJ2-1; no clear D gene. Trimming left V 1 base short and J 0 bases short, with 10 bases between. Germline V gives CDR1 MNHNS, CDR2 SASEGT. CDR3 length: 16 residues. In DNA form, the CDR3 reads TGTGCCAGCAGTGAAGTGCCAGGTAGCTCCTACAATGAGCAGTTCTTC. Its translation is CASSEVPGSSYNEQFF.

CDR3 in DNA: TGTGCCAGCAGCACGGGACAGTCTAATGAAAAACTGTTTTTT. It is translated as CASSTGQSNEKLFF. The chain carries TRBV6-2 or TRBV6-3 and TRBJ1-4; 7 nucleotides match TRBD1. J was trimmed by 3 bases and V by 6 bases; bases with no gene match: 4. This CDR3 contains 14 residues. Germline V gene data show CDR1 as MNHEY and CDR2 as SVGEGT.

This rearrangement joins TRBV6-5 to TRBJ2-7; 7 bases are a match to TRBD2. The CDR3 is 15 residues long. J lost 2 bases, V lost 2 bases, and 6 bases had no gene match. Germline assignment: CDR1 MNHEY and CDR2 SVGAGI. This CDR3 is CASSYARGETYEQYF. The CDR3 bases are TGTGCCAGCAGTTACGCCCGGGGGGAGACCTACGAGCAGTACTTC.

In this sample, this clonotype turned up a few times. The rearrangement uses TRBV20-1 and TRBJ2-2; 10 bases are shared with TRBD2. Germline V gene sequence: CDR1 DFQATT, CDR2 SNEGSKA (reference sequence). The CDR3 contains 15 residues. With V trimmed by 6 bases and J by 3 bases, 7 bases remained unmatched. This CDR3 reads CSATPSGGDTGELFF. In DNA, the CDR3 is TGCAGTGCCACGCCTAGCGGGGGAGACACCGGGGAGCTGTTTTTT.

This chain uses TRBV18 with TRBJ1-1, with D unresolved. CDR3 length equals 13 residues. CDR1 is KGHSH, CDR2 LQKENI, per germline. V was trimmed by 3 bases and J by 3 bases, leaving 8 bases between them. Here the CDR3 DNA reads TGTGCCAGCTCACCGCCGAGAGACACTGAAGCTTTCTTT. The encoded protein is CASSPPRDTEAFF.

This clonotype was counted many times. The genes are TRBV3-1 and TRBJ2-7; the match to TRBD2 covers 9 bases. The length of the CDR3 is 14 residues. Germline assignment: CDR1 LGHDT and CDR2 YNNKEL (reference sequence). Germline trimming cut 6 bases from V and 3 bases from J; bases unmatched to any gene: 6. The CDR3 DNA is TGTGCCAGCAGTGGGCTAGCGGGGAACTACGAGCAGTACTTC. It is translated as CASSGLAGNYEQYF.

Ten or more counts support this clonotype. The chain recombines TRBV5-5 with TRBJ2-7, with 8 bases fitting TRBD1. Trimming removed 2 bases from V and 1 base from J; junction bases left unmatched: 5. This CDR3 is built from 15 residues. Germline values: CDR1 SGHKS, CDR2 YYEKEE (reference sequence). Written as DNA, the CDR3 is TGTGCCAGCAGCTTTACGTGGACAGGGTCCTACGAGCAGTACTTC. It is translated as CASSFTWTGSYEQYF.

This clonotype was counted many times. The J gene is TRBJ1-5, the V gene TRBV12-3 or TRBV12-4, with D unclear. V was trimmed by 3 bases and J by 3 bases, leaving 6 bases between them. CDR3 size: 13 residues. This CDR3 is CASSFQNNQPQHF. The CDR3, as DNA: TGTGCCAGCAGTTTTCAGAACAATCAGCCCCAGCATTTT.

This clonotype was counted ten times or more. The CDR3 protein is CASSLFVGVAYEQYF. The CDR3 region has the DNA TGTGCCAGCAGCTTATTTGTGGGGGTAGCCTACGAGCAGTACTTC. The rearrangement uses TRBV7-2 and TRBJ2-7; D might be TRBD1 or TRBD2, each matching 5 bases. The CDR3 spans 15 residues. V dropped 2 bases and J dropped 2 bases, with 13 bases sitting between them. Germline V CDR1 and CDR2: SGHTA, FQGNSA.

This clonotype came up many times. The V and J genes are TRBV5-1 and TRBJ2-2; D remains unclear. Trimming removed 1 base at V and 4 bases at J, with 8 bases between. CDR1 is SGHRS, CDR2 YFSETQ, per germline. This CDR3 spans 14 amino acids. The CDR3 bases are TGCGCCAGCAGCTTGCAGGAAGTCACCGGGGAGCTGTTTTTT. Its translation is CASSLQEVTGELFF. The full variable domain, its missing parts supplied by reference TRBV5-1 and TRBJ2-2, is KAGVTQTPRYLIKTRGQQVTLSCSPISGHRSVSWYQQTPGQGLQFLFEYFSETQRNKGNFPGRFSGRQFSNSRSEMNVSTLELGDSALYLCASSLQEVTGELFFGEGSRLTVL.

The rearrangement links TRBV4-3 to TRBJ2-7; possibly TRBD2 for D (5 bases). Germline lookup yields CDR1 LGHNA and CDR2 YSLEER. CDR3 length equals 17 residues. V was trimmed by 3 bases and J by 0 bases, leaving 18 bases between them. The CDR3 DNA follows: TGCGCCAGCAGCCATCCCCTGAGAGGGTCGGCCTCCTACGAGCAGTACTTC. Its protein product is CASSHPLRGSASYEQYF.